Presented here are 16 T cell receptor beta chains from one specimen sequenced in a study of cytomegalovirus exposure and HLA in healthy donors. With 60 Vbeta and 13 Jbeta primers, the PCR was carried out. This table comes from immunoSEQ multiplex PCR, and its TCRdb copy is limited to in-frame clones, with some not included. The data contain 85,000 to 100,000 clones, roughly 75% of them singletons. The specimen was PBMCs. These receptors all stem from a woman in her fifties or sixties in good health and CMV-seronegative.

The gene calls are TRBV19 and TRBJ1-1; no clear D. Germline values: CDR1 LNHDA, CDR2 SQIVND (reference sequence). CDR3 length equals 14 residues. V was clipped by 3 bases and J by 1 base, with 9 bases between them. CDR3 nucleotide sequence: TGTGCCAGTAGTATTCAGGAACAGAACACTGAAGCTTTCTTT. Its protein product is CASSIQEQNTEAFF.

The rearrangement uses TRBV6-1 and TRBJ2-5; 7 nucleotides agree with TRBD1. In germline, CDR1 is MNHNS, CDR2 SASEGT. V lost 5 bases, J lost 1 base, and 4 bases stayed unmatched. The CDR3 length is 14 residues. CDR3 region: CASSPRQGQETQYF. The CDR3 DNA sequence: TGTGCCAGCAGTCCCCGACAGGGCCAAGAGACCCAGTACTTC.

V and J are TRBV5-6 and TRBJ1-2; 10 bases line up with TRBD1. The V gene's germline CDR1 is SGHDT and CDR2 YYEEEE. The CDR3 extends over 14 amino acids. J gave up 9 bases and V 0 bases, and 5 bases lay outside the gene matches. CDR3 DNA: TGTGCCAGCAGCTTGGCAGACAGGGGGCGAAGCTACACCTTC. Encoded protein: CASSLADRGRSYTF.

The chain joins TRBV9 to TRBJ1-1; 9 bases are shared with TRBD1. V shed 4 bases and J 1 base; nucleotides not matched to a gene: 2. The CDR3 sequence is 14 residues long. Germline-derived CDR1 and CDR2 are SGDLS and YYNGEE. CDR3 residues: CASSSGQGNTEAFF. CDR3 in DNA: TGTGCCAGCAGCTCGGGACAGGGGAACACTGAAGCTTTCTTT.

J is TRBJ2-3 and V is TRBV6-5, with unresolved D. CDR1 is MNHEY and CDR2 is SVGAGI in the germline V gene. Trimming stripped 5 bases from V and 1 base from J, with 10 bases between. The CDR3 is 14 amino acids. CDR3 DNA: TGTGCCAGCAGTCGCCTGTCGGGCACAGATACGCAGTATTTT. Translated, it gives CASSRLSGTDTQYF.

The CDR3 coding sequence is TGTGCCAGCAGCGTAGGACAGGACTATGGCTACACCTTC. It specifies CASSVGQDYGYTF. The chain carries TRBV9 and TRBJ1-2, with D possibly being TRBD1 (6 bases). CDR3 size: 13 residues. V was clipped by 0 bases and J by 3 bases, with 6 bases between them. The germline V gene encodes CDR1 SGDLS and CDR2 YYNGEE. Combining the CDR3 with reference TRBV9 and TRBJ1-2 gives the whole variable domain DSGVTQTPKHLITATGQRVTLRCSPRSGDLSVYWYQQSLDQGLQFLIQYYNGEERAKGNILERFSAQQFPDLHSELNLSSLELGDSALYFCASSVGQDYGYTFGSGTRLTVV.

V usage is TRBV5-6 and J usage is TRBJ2-2; 7 bases align to TRBD1. Germline-derived CDR1 and CDR2 are SGHDT and YYEEEE. The CDR3 runs 17 residues. Trimming took 0 bases from V and 5 from J; bases not matched to a gene: 10. DNA of the CDR3: TGTGCCAGCAGCTTGGGAGGGACAGCCACCGGGACCGGGGAGCTGTTTTTT. Amino acids: CASSLGGTATGTGELFF.

V and J are TRBV18 and TRBJ2-3; no reliable D call. Germline CDR1 KGHSH, CDR2 LQKENI. The germline V and J ends were trimmed by 5 bases and 2 bases, with 17 bases remaining between them. This CDR3 is built from 16 residues. The chain's CDR3 is CASSSKSRLFTDTQYF. The CDR3 region has the DNA TGTGCCAGCTCATCAAAAAGCAGGCTGTTCACAGATACGCAGTATTTT.

The V call is TRBV27, the J call TRBJ1-1, with D maybe TRBD1 (5 bases). V lost 5 bases and J lost 0, with 16 bases in between. Looked up from germline, CDR1 is MNHEY and CDR2 is SMNVEV (reference sequence). The CDR3 loop spans 16 amino acids. CDR3 loop: CASSLRSGTLNTEAFF. CDR3 in DNA: TGTGCCAGCAGTCTCCGCAGCGGGACTTTGAACACTGAAGCTTTCTTT.

The rearrangement links TRBV6-1 to TRBJ2-7; 11 bases align to TRBD1. CDR1 and CDR2 from the germline V gene are MNHNS and SASEGT. CDR3 size: 13 residues. With 4 bases clipped from V and 12 bases from J, the junction kept 8 bases outside the gene matches. The chain's CDR3 is CASSARDRGGSYF. CDR3 DNA: TGTGCCAGCAGTGCCCGGGACAGGGGGGGGTCGTACTTC.

V gene TRBV5-4 combines with J gene TRBJ2-7; D ambiguous. Per germline, CDR1 SGHNT and CDR2 YYREEE (reference sequence). The CDR3 runs 14 residues. Trimming removed 0 bases from V and 1 base from J, with 8 bases in between. The CDR3 DNA follows: TGTGCCAGCAGCTTGGCTACAGAGTCCTACGAGCAGTACTTC. This sequence encodes CASSLATESYEQYF. The variable domain in full, with the rest retrieved from reference TRBV5-4 and TRBJ2-7, is ETGVTQSPTHLIKTRGQQVTLRCSSQSGHNTVSWYQQALGQGPQFIFQYYREEENGRGNFPPRFSGLQFPNYSSELNVNALELDDSALYLCASSLATESYEQYFGPGTRLTVT.

V is TRBV6-1 and J is TRBJ2-7; TRBD2 matches 12 bases. From germline, CDR1 is MNHNS and CDR2 SASEGT. The CDR3 spans 15 residues. The ends lost 2 bases at V and 5 bases at J; junction bases unmatched: 4. The CDR3 region has the DNA TGTGCCAGCAGTGAACTAGCGGGAGGGCTCGACGAGCAGTACTTC. This sequence encodes CASSELAGGLDEQYF.

The rearrangement uses TRBV5-1 and TRBJ1-5; D gene ambiguous. From germline, CDR1 is SGHRS and CDR2 YFSETQ. Trimming removed 4 bases from V and 4 bases from J, with 9 bases in between. CDR3 length equals 13 residues. The CDR3 loop reads CASSPGINQPQHF. The CDR3 DNA reads as TGCGCCAGCAGCCCGGGAATTAATCAGCCCCAGCATTTT.

This chain links TRBV5-1 with TRBJ2-3, with D hard to call. The germline V and J ends were trimmed by 0 bases and 5 bases, with 10 bases remaining between them. Germline CDR1 is SGHRS and CDR2 is YFSETQ. This CDR3 has 14 residues. The CDR3 coding sequence is TGCGCCAGCAGCTTGGACGCGGCCCTAGATACGCAGTATTTT. This sequence encodes CASSLDAALDTQYF. The entire variable domain, with the rest obtained from reference TRBV5-1 and TRBJ2-3, is as follows: KAGVTQTPRYLIKTRGQQVTLSCSPISGHRSVSWYQQTPGQGLQFLFEYFSETQRNKGNFPGRFSGRQFSNSRSEMNVSTLELGDSALYLCASSLDAALDTQYFGPGTRLTVL.

The chain uses TRBV27 and TRBJ1-2, with no clear D. CDR1 is MNHEY, CDR2 SMNVEV, per germline (reference sequence). V was trimmed by 8 bases and J by 3 bases, leaving 16 bases between them. The CDR3 runs 14 residues. The CDR3 nucleotides are TGTGCCAGCGGCATCCCCGGGAACGACTATGGCTACACCTTC. As protein: CASGIPGNDYGYTF.

The chain links TRBV4-3 to TRBJ2-1; D is perhaps TRBD1 (5 bases). Germline CDR1 and CDR2: LGHNA and YSLEER. There are 15 residues in the CDR3. Trimming cost V 3 bases and J 4 bases, with 13 bases left between them. The CDR3 coding sequence is TGCGCCAGCAGCCACCCAGGGTCCTCTTACAATGAGCAGTTCTTC. Its translation: CASSHPGSSYNEQFF.